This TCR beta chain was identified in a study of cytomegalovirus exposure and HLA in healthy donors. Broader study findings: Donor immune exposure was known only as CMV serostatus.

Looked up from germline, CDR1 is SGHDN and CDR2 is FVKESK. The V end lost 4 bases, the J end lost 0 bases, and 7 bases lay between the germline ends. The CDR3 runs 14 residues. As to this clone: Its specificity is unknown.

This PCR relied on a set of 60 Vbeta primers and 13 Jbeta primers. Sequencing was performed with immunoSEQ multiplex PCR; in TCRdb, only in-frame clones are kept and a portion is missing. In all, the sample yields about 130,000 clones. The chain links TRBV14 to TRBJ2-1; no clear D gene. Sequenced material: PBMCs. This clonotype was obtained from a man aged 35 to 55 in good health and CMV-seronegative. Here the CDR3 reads CASSPLSSYNEQFF. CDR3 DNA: TGTGCCAGCAGCCCACTTAGCTCCTACAATGAGCAGTTCTTC.